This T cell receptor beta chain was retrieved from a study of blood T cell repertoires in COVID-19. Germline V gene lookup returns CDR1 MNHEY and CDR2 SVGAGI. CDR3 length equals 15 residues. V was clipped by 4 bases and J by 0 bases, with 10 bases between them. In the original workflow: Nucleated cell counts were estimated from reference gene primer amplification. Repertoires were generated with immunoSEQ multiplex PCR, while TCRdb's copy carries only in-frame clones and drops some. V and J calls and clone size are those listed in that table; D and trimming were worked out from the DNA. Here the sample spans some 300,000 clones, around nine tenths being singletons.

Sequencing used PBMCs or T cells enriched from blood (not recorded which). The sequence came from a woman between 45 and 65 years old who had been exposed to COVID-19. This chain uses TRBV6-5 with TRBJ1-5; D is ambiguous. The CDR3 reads CASSLTPYSNQPQHF. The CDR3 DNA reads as TGTGCCAGCAGTTTGACACCGTATAGCAATCAGCCCCAGCATTTT.